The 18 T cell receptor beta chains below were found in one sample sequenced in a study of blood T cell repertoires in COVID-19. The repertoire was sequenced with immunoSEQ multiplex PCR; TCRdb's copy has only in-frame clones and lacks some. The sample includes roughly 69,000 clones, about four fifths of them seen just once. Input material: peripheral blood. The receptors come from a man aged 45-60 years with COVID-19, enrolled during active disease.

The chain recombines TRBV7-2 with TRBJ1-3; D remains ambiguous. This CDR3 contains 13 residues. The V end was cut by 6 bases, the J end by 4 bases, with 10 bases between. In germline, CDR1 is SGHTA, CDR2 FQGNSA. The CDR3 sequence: CASSSPAGNTIYF. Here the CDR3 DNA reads TGTGCCAGCAGTTCACCAGCGGGAAACACCATATATTTT.

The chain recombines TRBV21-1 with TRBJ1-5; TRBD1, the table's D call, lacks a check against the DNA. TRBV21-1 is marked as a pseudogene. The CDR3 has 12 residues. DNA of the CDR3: TGTGCCAGCAGTAACACAGGTCAGCCCCAGCATTTT. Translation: CASSNTGQPQHF.

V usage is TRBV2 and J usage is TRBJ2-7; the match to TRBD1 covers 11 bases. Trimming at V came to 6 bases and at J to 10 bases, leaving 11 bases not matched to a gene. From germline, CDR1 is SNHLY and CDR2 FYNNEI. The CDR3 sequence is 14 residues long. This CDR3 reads CASSVGTGGRGQYF. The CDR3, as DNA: TGTGCCAGCAGCGTAGGGACAGGGGGTCGGGGTCAGTACTTC. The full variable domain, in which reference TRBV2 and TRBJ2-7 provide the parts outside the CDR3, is EPEVTQTPSHQVTQMGQEVILRCVPISNHLYFYWYRQILGQKVEFLVSFYNNEISEKSEIFDDQFSVERPDGSNFTLKIRSTKLEDSAMYFCASSVGTGGRGQYFGPGTRLTVT.

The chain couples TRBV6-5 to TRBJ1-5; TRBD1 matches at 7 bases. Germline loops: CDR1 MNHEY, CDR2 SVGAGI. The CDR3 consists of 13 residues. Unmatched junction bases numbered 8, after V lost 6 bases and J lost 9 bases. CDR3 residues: CASSSGQYRPQHF. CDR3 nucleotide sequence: TGTGCCAGCAGCTCGGGACAGTACAGGCCCCAGCATTTT.

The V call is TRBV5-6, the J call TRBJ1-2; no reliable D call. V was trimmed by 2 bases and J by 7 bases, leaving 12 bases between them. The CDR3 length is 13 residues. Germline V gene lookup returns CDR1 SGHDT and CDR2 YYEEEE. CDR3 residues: CASSFGGPAGYTF. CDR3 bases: TGTGCCAGCAGCTTCGGAGGGCCTGCTGGCTACACCTTC.

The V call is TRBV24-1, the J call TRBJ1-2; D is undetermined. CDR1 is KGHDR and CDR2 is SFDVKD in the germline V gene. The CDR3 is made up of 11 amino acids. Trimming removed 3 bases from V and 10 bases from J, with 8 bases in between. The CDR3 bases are TGTGCCACCAGTGATCTTTACAACTACACCTTC. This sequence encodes CATSDLYNYTF.

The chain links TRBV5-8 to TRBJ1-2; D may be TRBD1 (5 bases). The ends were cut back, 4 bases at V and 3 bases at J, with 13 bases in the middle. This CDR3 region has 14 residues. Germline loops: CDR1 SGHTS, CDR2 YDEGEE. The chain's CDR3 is CASSAWGVDYGYTF. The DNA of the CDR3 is TGTGCCAGCAGCGCCTGGGGGGTAGACTATGGCTACACCTTC.

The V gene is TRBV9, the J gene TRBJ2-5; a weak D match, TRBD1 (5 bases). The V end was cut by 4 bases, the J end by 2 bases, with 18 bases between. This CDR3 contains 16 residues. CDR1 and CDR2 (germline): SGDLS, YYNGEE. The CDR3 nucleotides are TGTGCCAGCAGCACCAGGACCACAGGCCCACAAGAGACCCAGTACTTC. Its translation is CASSTRTTGPQETQYF.

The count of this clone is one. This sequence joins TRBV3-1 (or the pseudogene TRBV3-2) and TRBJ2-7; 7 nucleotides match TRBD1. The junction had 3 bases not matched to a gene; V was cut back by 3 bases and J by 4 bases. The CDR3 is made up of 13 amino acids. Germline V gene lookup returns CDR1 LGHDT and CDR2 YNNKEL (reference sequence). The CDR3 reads CASSHNRGYEQYF. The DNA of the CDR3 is TGTGCCAGCAGCCACAACAGGGGATACGAGCAGTACTTC.

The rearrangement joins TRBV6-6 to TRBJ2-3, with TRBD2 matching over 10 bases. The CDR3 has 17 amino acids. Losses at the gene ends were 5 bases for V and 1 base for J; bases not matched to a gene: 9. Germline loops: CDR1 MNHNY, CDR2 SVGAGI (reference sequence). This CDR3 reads CASSPSLAGARTDTQYF. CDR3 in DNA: TGTGCCAGCAGTCCCAGTCTAGCGGGGGCCCGCACAGATACGCAGTATTTT.

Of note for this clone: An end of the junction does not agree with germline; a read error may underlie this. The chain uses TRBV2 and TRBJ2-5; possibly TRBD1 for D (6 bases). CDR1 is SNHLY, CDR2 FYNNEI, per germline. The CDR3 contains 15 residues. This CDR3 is CASSLIQGFEEIQYF. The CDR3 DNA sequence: TGTGCCAGCAGTCTTATACAGGGATTTGAAGAGATCCAGTACTTC.

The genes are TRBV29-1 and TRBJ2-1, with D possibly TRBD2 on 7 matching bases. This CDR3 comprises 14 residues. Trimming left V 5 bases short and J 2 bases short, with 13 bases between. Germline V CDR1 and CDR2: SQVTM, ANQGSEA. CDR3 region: CSVSVRGPYNEQFF. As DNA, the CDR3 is TGCAGCGTTTCAGTGCGGGGGCCCTACAATGAGCAGTTCTTC.

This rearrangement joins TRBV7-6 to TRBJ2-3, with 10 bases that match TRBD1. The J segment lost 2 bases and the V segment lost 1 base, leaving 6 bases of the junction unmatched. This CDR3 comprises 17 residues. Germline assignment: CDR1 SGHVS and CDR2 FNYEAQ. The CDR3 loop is CASSLGGTGDFTDTQYF. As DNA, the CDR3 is TGTGCCAGCAGCTTAGGAGGGACAGGGGATTTCACAGATACGCAGTATTTT.

The CDR3 protein is CASSLKGQVTSPLHF. CDR3 DNA: TGTGCCAGCAGCTTGAAGGGACAGGTTACTTCACCCCTCCACTTT. V is TRBV5-4 and J is TRBJ1-6; 8 nucleotides line up with TRBD1. Trimming removed 1 base from V and 9 bases from J; junction bases left unmatched: 6. The CDR3 extends over 15 amino acids. Germline V gives CDR1 SGHNT, CDR2 YYREEE (reference sequence).

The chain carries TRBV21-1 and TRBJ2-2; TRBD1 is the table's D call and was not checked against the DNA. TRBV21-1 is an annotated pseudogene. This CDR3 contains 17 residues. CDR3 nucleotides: TGTGCCAGCAGCAAAAGGCCCAGGGTACTGAACACCGGGGAGCTGTTTTTT. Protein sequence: CASSKRPRVLNTGELFF.

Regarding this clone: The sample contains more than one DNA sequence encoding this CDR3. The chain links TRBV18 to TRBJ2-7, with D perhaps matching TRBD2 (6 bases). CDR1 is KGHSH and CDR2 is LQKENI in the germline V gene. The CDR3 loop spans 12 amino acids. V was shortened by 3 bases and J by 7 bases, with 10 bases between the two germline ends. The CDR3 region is CASSPGTVEQYF. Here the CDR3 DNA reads TGTGCCAGCTCACCCGGGACTGTTGAGCAGTACTTC. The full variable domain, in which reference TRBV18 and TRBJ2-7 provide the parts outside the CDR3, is NAGVMQNPRHLVRRRGQEARLRCSPMKGHSHVYWYRQLPEEGLKFMVYLQKENIIDESGMPKERFSAEFPKEGPSILRIQQVVRGDSAAYFCASSPGTVEQYFGPGTRLTVT.

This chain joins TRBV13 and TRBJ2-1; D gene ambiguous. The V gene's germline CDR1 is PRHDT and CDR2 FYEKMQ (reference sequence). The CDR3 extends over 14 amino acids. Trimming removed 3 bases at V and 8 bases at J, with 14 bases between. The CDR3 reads CASSFVSERDEQFF. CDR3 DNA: TGTGCCAGCAGCTTCGTCTCTGAACGGGATGAGCAGTTCTTC.

The CDR3 coding sequence is TGCGCCAGCAGCCAAGATTGGACAGGGGTTTATTCACCCCTCCACTTT. Its translation: CASSQDWTGVYSPLHF. The chain has TRBV4-3 and TRBJ1-6, with TRBD1 matching over 9 bases. The CDR3 consists of 16 residues. V gave up 0 bases and J gave up 8 bases; unmatched junction bases: 5. Germline CDR1 is LGHNA and CDR2 is YSLEER.